This TCR beta chain is drawn from a study of cytomegalovirus exposure and HLA in healthy donors. In the PCR, 60 Vbeta and 13 Jbeta primers were used. The repertoire was sequenced with immunoSEQ multiplex PCR; TCRdb's copy has only in-frame clones and lacks some. There are roughly 170,000 clones in the sample; less than 85% occur only once, and under 5% lies in the top ten. CDR3 length equals 12 residues. The germline V gene has CDR1 MNHEY and CDR2 SVGAGI. V shed 10 bases, J shed 2 bases, and the junction held 5 bases outside the gene matches. The TCR originated in a man aged 18 to 29 in good health and CMV-seronegative. The V and J genes are TRBV6-5 and TRBJ2-7; 7 bases are a match to TRBD2. Material for sequencing was PBMCs. In DNA, the CDR3 is TGTGCCACCAAGCGGGACCCCTACGAGCAGTACTTC. Residues: CATKRDPYEQYF.